This TCR beta chain was retrieved from a study of identical twins. Study-level findings and limits: Beta out-of-frame sequences showed weaker excess twin sharing.

The CDR3 is 16 amino acids. Germline values: CDR1 SGDLS, CDR2 YYNGEE. The ends lost 4 bases at V and 0 bases at J; junction bases unmatched: 8. TCRdb used MiXCR to reprocess the 5' RACE reads, holding one entry per CDR3 protein. There are 260,000 or so distinct CDR3 sequences in the sample; approximately 8% occur only once, and over 5% lies in the top ten. This clonotype was found a few times. Antigen: not known. These sequences were also reported in another study, on yellow fever vaccine responses in identical twins.

Sequenced material: CD8+ T cells sorted from blood. This clonotype was sampled from a woman aged 18-29 years in good health. The chain carries TRBV9 and TRBJ1-1, with 8 bases that match TRBD1. CDR3 amino acids: CASSLGQGGMNTEAFF. The DNA for the CDR3 is TGTGCCAGCAGCCTCGGACAGGGAGGAATGAACACTGAAGCTTTCTTT.